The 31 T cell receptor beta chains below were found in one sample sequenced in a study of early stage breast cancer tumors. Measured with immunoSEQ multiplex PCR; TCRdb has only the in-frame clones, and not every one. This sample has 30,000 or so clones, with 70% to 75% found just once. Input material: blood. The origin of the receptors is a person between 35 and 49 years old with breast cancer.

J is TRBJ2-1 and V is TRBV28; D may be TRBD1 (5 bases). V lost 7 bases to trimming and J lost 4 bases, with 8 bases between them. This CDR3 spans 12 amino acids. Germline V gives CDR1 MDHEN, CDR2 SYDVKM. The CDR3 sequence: CASTRAYNEQFF. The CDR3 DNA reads TGTGCCAGCACCAGGGCATACAATGAGCAGTTCTTC.

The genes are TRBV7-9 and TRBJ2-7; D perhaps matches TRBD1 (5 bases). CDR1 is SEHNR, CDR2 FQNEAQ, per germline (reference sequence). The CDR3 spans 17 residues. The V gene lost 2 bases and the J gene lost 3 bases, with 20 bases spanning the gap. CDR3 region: CASSLTRFSDTIYEQYF. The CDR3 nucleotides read TGTGCCAGCAGCTTAACTCGATTTTCGGACACAATCTACGAGCAGTACTTC.

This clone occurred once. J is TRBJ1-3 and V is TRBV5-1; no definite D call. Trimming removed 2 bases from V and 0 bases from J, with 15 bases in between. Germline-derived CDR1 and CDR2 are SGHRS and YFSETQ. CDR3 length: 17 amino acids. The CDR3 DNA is TGCGCCAGCAGCTTAATGTCCAATATCTTCTCTGGAAACACCATATATTTT. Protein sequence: CASSLMSNIFSGNTIYF. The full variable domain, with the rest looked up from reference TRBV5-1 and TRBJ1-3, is KAGVTQTPRYLIKTRGQQVTLSCSPISGHRSVSWYQQTPGQGLQFLFEYFSETQRNKGNFPGRFSGRQFSNSRSEMNVSTLELGDSALYLCASSLMSNIFSGNTIYFGEGSWLTVV.

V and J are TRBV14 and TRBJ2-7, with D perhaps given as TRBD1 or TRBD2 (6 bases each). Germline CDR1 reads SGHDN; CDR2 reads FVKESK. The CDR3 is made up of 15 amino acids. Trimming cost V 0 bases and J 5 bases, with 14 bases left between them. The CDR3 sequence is CASSQDKGGRNEQYF. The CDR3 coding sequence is TGTGCCAGCAGCCAAGATAAAGGGGGGAGGAACGAGCAGTACTTC.

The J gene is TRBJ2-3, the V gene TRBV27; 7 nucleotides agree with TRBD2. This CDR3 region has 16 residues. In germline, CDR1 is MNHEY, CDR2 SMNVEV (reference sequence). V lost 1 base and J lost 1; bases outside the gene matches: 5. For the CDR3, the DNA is TGTGCCAGCAGTTTATTCATGGGGGGGGGCACAGATACGCAGTATTTT. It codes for CASSLFMGGGTDTQYF.

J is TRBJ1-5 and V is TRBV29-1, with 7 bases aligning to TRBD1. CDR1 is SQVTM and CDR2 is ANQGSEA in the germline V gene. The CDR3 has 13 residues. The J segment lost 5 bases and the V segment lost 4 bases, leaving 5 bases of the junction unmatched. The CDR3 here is CSVAAGGDQPQHF. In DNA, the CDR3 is TGCAGCGTTGCGGCAGGGGGTGATCAGCCCCAGCATTTT.

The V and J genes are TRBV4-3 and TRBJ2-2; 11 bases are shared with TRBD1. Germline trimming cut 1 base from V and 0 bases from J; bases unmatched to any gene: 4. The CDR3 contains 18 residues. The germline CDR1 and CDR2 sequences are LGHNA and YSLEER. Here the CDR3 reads CASSQGPGQGANTGELFF. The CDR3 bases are TGCGCCAGCAGCCAAGGACCGGGACAGGGGGCGAACACCGGGGAGCTGTTTTTT.

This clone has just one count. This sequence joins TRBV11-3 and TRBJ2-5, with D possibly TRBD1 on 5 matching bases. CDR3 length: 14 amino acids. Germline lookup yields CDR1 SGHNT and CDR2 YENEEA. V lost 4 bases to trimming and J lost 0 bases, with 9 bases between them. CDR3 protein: CASSSAGNQETQYF. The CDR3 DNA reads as TGTGCCAGCAGCTCAGCAGGGAACCAAGAGACCCAGTACTTC.

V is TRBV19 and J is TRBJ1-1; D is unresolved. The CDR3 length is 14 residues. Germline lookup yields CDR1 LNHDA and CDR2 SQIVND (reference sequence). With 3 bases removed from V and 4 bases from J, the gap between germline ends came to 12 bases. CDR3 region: CASSIGRVATEAFF. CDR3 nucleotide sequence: TGTGCCAGTAGTATCGGCCGAGTGGCCACTGAAGCTTTCTTT.

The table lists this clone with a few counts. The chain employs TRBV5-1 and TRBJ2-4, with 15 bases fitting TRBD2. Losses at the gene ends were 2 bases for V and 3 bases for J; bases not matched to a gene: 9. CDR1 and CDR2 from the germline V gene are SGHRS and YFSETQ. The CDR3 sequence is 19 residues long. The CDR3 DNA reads TGCGCCAGCAGCTTCGGGACTAGCGGGAGGCTGGCTGGCAAAAACATTCAGTACTTC. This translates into CASSFGTSGRLAGKNIQYF.

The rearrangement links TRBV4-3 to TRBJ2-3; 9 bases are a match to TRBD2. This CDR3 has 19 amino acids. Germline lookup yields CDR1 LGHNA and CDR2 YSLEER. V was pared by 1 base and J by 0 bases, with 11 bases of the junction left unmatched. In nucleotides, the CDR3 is TGCGCCAGCAGCCAAGGCCTAGCGGGACTTACTCTTAGCACAGATACGCAGTATTTT. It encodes CASSQGLAGLTLSTDTQYF.

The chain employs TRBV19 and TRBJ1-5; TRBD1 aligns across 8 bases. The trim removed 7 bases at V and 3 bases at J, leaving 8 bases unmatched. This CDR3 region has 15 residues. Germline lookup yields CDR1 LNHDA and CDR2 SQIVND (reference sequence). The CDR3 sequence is CASNVRDRLNQPQHF. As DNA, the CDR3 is TGTGCCAGTAACGTCCGGGACAGGCTCAATCAGCCCCAGCATTTT.

The CDR3 region has the DNA TGTGCCAGCAGAATTAGCGGGTCCCTGTACAATGAGCAGTTCTTC. Translation gives CASRISGSLYNEQFF. The V call is TRBV7-8, the J call TRBJ2-1; 7 bases map to TRBD2. The germline gives CDR1 SGHVS, CDR2 FQNEAQ. This CDR3 contains 15 residues. The V segment lost 6 bases and the J segment 4 bases; nucleotides outside the gene matches: 9.

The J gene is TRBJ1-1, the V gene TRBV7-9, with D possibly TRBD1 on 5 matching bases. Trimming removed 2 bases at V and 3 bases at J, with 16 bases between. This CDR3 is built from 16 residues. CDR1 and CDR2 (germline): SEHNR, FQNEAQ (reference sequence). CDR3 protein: CASSLRPGNLDTEAFF. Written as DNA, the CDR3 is TGTGCCAGCAGCTTAAGGCCAGGGAATTTGGACACTGAAGCTTTCTTT.

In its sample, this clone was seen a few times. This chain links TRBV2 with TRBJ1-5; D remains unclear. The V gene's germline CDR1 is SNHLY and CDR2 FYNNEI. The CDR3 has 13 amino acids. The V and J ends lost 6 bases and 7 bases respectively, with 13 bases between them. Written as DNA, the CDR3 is TGTGCCAGCAGAAGAACCGGTTTACAGCCCCAGCATTTT. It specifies CASRRTGLQPQHF.

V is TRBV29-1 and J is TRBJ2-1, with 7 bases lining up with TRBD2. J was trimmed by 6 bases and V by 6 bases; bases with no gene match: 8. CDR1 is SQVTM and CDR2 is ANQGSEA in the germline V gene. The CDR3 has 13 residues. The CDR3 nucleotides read TGCAGCGTCCGCCCTACTAGCGCCAATGAGCAGTTCTTC. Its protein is CSVRPTSANEQFF.

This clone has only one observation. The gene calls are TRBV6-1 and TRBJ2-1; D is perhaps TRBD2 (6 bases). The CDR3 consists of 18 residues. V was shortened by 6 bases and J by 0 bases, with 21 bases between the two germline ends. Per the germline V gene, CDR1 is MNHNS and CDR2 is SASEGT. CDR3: CASREWRRAVSSYNEQFF. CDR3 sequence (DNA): TGTGCCAGCAGAGAATGGCGGAGGGCCGTTAGCTCCTACAATGAGCAGTTCTTC.

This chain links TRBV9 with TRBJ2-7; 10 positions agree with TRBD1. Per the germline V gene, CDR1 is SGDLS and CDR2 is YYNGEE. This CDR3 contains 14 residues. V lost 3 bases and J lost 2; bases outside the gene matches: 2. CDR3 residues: CASSAGQGTYEQYF. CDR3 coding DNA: TGTGCCAGCAGCGCGGGACAGGGGACCTACGAGCAGTACTTC.

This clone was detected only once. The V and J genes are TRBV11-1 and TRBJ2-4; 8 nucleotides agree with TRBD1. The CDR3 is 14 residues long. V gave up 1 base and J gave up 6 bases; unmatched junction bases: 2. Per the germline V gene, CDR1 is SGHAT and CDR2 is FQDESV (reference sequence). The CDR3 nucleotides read TGTGCCAGCAGCTTAGACAGGGGGAGAAACATTCAGTACTTC. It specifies CASSLDRGRNIQYF.

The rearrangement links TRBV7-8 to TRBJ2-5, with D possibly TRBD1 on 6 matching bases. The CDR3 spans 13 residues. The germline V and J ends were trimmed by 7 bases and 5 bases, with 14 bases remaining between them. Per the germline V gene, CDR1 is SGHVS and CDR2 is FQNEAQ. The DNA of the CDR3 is TGTGCCAGCACCGCAGACAGGACGGAGACCCAGTACTTC. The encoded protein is CASTADRTETQYF.

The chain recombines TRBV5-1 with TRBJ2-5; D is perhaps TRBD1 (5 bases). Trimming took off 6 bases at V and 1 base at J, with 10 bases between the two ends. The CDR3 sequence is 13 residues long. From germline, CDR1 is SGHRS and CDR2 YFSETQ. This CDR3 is CASIPRAQETQYF. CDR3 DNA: TGCGCCAGCATCCCCAGGGCCCAAGAGACCCAGTACTTC.

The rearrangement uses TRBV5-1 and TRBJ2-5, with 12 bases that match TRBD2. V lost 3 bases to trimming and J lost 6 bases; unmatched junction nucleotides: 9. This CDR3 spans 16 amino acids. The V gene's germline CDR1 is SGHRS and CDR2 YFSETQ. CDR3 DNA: TGCGCCAGCAGCTCAAAGACTAGCGGGAGTTTCAAGACCCAGTACTTC. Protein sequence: CASSSKTSGSFKTQYF.

The CDR3 bases are TGTGCCAGCAACTCCGAGCGCAGGAATGAGCAGTTCTTC. Amino acid sequence: CASNSERRNEQFF. The chain joins TRBV7-8 to TRBJ2-1, with no clear D. CDR3 size: 13 residues. Trimming shortened V by 7 bases and J by 7 bases, and 14 bases separated the two germline ends. Germline values: CDR1 SGHVS, CDR2 FQNEAQ.

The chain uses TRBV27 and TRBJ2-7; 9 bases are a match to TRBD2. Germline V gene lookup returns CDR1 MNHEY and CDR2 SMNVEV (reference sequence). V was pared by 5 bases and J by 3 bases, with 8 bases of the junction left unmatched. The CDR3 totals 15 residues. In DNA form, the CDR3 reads TGTGCCAGCAGTCCGAGACTAGCGGTGAACTACGAGCAGTACTTC. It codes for CASSPRLAVNYEQYF.

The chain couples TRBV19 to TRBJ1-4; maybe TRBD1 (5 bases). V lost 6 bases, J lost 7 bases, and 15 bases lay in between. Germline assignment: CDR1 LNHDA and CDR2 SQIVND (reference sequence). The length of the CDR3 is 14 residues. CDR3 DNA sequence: TGTGCCAGTAGACCGGGGGGGATCCGTGAAAAACTGTTTTTT. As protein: CASRPGGIREKLFF.

CDR3 residues: CASSPEPRYEQYF. CDR3 coding DNA: TGCGCCAGCAGCCCGGAACCACGCTACGAGCAGTACTTC. V is TRBV5-1 and J is TRBJ2-7, with D uncertain. The CDR3 is made up of 13 amino acids. The ends were cut back, 4 bases at V and 3 bases at J, with 11 bases in the middle. The germline V gene encodes CDR1 SGHRS and CDR2 YFSETQ.

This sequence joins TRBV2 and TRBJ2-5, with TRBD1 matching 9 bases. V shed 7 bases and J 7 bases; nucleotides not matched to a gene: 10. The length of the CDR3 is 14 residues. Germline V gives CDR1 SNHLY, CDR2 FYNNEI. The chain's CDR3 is CASNRQGVERTQYF. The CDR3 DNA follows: TGTGCCAGCAATCGACAGGGGGTGGAAAGGACCCAGTACTTC.

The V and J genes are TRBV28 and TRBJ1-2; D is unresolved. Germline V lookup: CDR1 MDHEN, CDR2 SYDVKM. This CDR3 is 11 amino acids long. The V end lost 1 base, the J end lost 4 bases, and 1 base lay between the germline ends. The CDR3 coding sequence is TGTGCCAGCAGTTTATCCTATGGCTACACCTTC. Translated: CASSLSYGYTF.

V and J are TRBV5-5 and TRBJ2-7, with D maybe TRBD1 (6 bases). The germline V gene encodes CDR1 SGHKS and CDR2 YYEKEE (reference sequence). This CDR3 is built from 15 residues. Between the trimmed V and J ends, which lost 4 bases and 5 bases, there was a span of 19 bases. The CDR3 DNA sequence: TGTGCCAGCAGCCCGGACAGTCTAACGATCAACGAGCAGTACTTC. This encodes CASSPDSLTINEQYF.

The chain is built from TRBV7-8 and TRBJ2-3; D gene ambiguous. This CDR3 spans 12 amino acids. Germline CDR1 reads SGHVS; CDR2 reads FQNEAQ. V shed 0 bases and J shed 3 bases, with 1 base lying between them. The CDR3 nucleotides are TGTGCCAGCAGCTTAGCTACAGATACGCAGTATTTT. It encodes CASSLATDTQYF.

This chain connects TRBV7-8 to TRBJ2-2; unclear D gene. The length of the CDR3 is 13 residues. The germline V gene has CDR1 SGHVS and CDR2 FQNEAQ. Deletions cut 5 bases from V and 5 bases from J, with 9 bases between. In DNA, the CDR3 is TGTGCCAGCAGCAGTCTAGAAACCGGGGAGCTGTTTTTT. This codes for CASSSLETGELFF.